The clone carrying this T cell receptor beta chain was observed a handful of times. Its cognate antigen is unknown. This entry comes from a study of blood T cells in healthy people across ages. Study-wide results and caveats: Total diversity from one million sequenced T cells was likely underestimated.

V was trimmed by 6 bases and J by 2 bases, leaving 13 bases between them. Germline lookup yields CDR1 MNHEY and CDR2 SVGAGI. CDR3 length: 14 residues. A second about 6 to 11 cycle PCR used barcoded and J-beta primers. TCRdb recomputed calls from the 5' RACE reads with MiXCR, one row per CDR3 protein. The sample shows about 400,000 distinct CDR3 sequences, about 52% of them seen only once. The source is a man aged 55 to 70 in good health. The J gene is TRBJ1-2, the V gene TRBV6-5, with D perhaps TRBD1 (5 bases). Sequenced input: blood. CDR3 in amino acids: CASREPGRNYGYTF. For the CDR3, the DNA is TGTGCCAGCAGGGAACCGGGACGGAACTATGGCTACACCTTC.